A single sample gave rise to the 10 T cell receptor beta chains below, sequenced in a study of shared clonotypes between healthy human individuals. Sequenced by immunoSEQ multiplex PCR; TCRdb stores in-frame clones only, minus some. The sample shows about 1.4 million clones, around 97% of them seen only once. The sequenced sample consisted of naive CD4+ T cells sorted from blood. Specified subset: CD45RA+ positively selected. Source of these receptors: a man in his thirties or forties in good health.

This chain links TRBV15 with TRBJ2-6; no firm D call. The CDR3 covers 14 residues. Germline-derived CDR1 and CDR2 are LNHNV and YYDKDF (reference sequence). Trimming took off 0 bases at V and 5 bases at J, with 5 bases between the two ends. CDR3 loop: CATSRETRANVLTF. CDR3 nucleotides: TGTGCCACCAGCAGAGAGACCCGGGCCAACGTCCTGACTTTC.

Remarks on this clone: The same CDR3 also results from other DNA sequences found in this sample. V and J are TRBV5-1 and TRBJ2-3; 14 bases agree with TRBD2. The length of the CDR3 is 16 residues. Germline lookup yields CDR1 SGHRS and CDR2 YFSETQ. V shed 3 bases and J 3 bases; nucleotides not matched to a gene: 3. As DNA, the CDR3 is TGCGCCAGCAGCTCAGGACTAGCGGGAGGAACAGATACGCAGTATTTT. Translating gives CASSSGLAGGTDTQYF.

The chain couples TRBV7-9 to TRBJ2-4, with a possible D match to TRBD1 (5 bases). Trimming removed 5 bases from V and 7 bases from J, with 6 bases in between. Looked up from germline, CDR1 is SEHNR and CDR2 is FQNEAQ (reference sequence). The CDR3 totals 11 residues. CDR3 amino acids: CASSKGNIQYF. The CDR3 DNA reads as TGTGCCAGCAGCAAGGGGAACATTCAGTACTTC.

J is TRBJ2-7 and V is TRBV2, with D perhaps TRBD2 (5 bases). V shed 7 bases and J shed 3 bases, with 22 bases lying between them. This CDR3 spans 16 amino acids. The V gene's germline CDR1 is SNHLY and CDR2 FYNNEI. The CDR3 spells CASNPEGRGPGYEQYF. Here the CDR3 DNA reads TGTGCCAGCAACCCCGAGGGTCGGGGTCCAGGCTACGAGCAGTACTTC. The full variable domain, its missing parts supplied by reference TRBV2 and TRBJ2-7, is EPEVTQTPSHQVTQMGQEVILRCVPISNHLYFYWYRQILGQKVEFLVSFYNNEISEKSEIFDDQFSVERPDGSNFTLKIRSTKLEDSAMYFCASNPEGRGPGYEQYFGPGTRLTVT.

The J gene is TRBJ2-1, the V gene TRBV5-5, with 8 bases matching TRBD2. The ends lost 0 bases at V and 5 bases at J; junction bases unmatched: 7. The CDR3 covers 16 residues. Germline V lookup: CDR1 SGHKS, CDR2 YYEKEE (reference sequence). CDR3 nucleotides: TGTGCCAGCAGCTTGGCAGCTAGGACTAGCCACAATGAGCAGTTCTTC. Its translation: CASSLAARTSHNEQFF.

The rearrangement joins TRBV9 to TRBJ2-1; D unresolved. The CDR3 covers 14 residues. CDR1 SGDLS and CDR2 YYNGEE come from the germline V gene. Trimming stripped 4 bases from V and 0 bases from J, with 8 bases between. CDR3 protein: CASSSMSSYNEQFF. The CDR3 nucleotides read TGTGCCAGCAGCTCGATGAGCTCCTACAATGAGCAGTTCTTC.

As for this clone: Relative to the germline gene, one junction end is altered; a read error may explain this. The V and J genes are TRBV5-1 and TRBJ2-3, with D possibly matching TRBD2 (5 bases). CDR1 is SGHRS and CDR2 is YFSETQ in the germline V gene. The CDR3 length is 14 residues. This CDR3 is CASTLSGPANTQYF. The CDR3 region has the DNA TGCGCCAGCACCTTGAGCGGACCGGCGAATACGCAGTATTTT.

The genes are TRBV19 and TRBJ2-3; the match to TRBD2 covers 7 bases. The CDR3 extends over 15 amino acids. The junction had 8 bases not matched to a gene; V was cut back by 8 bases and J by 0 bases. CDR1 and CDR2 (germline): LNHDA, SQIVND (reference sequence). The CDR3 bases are TGTGCCAGTGGTAGAGCGGGGTCTAGCACAGATACGCAGTATTTT. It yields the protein CASGRAGSSTDTQYF.

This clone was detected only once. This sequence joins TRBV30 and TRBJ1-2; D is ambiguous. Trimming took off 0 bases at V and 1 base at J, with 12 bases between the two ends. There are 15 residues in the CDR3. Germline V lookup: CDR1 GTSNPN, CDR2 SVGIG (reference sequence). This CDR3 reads CAWSVLTAGNYGYTF. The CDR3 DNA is TGTGCCTGGAGTGTATTAACGGCGGGTAACTATGGCTACACCTTC. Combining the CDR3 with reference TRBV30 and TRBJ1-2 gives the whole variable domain SQTIHQWPATLVQPVGSPLSLECTVEGTSNPNLYWYRQAAGRGLQLLFYSVGIGQISSEVPQNLSASRPQDRQFILSSKKLLLSDSGFYLCAWSVLTAGNYGYTFGSGTRLTVV.

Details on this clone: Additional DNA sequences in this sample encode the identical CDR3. The CDR3 DNA is TGCGCCAGCAGCTTCGATAGGAGCTACGAGCAGTACTTC. Translation gives CASSFDRSYEQYF. V and J are TRBV5-1 and TRBJ2-7; no firm D call. Looked up from germline, CDR1 is SGHRS and CDR2 is YFSETQ. Trimming cost V 2 bases and J 3 bases, with 9 bases left between them. The CDR3 is 13 amino acids. Full variable domain (outside the CDR3, taken from reference TRBV5-1 and TRBJ2-7): KAGVTQTPRYLIKTRGQQVTLSCSPISGHRSVSWYQQTPGQGLQFLFEYFSETQRNKGNFPGRFSGRQFSNSRSEMNVSTLELGDSALYLCASSFDRSYEQYFGPGTRLTVT.